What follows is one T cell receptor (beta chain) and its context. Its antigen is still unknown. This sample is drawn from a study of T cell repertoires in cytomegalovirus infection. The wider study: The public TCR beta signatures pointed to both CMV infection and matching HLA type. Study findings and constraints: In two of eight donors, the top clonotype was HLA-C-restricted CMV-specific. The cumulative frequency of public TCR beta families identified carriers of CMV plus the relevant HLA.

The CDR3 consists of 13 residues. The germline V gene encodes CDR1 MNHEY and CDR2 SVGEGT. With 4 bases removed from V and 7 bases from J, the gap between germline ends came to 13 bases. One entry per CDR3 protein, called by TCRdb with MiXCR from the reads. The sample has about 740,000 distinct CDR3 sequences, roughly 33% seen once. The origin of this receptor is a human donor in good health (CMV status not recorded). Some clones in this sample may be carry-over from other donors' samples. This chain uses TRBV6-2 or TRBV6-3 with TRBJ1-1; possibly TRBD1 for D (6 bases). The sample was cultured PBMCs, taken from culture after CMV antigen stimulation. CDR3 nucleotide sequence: TGTGCCAGCAGTTGGGCGCAGGGGCTTGAAGCTTTCTTT. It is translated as CASSWAQGLEAFF.